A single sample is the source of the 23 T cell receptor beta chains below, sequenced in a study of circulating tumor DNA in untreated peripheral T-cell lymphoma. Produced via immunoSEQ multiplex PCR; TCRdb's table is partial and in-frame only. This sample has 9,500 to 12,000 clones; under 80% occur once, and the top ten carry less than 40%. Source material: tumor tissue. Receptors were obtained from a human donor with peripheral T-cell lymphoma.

DNA of the CDR3: TGTGCCAGTAGCTGGACTAGCGCAATCTACAATGAGCAGTTCTTC. It yields the protein CASSWTSAIYNEQFF. This rearrangement joins TRBV19 to TRBJ2-1, with 9 bases fitting TRBD2. The CDR3 loop spans 15 amino acids. After removal of 6 bases from V and 3 bases from J, the junction contained 6 bases not matched to a gene. Germline CDR1 reads LNHDA; CDR2 reads SQIVND (reference sequence).

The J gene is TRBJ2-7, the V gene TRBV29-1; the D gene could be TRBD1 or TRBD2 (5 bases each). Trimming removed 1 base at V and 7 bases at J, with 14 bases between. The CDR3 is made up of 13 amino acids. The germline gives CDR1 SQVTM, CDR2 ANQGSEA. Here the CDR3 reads CSVEAVLEGEQYF. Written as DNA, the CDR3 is TGCAGCGTTGAAGCCGTATTAGAGGGGGAGCAGTACTTC.

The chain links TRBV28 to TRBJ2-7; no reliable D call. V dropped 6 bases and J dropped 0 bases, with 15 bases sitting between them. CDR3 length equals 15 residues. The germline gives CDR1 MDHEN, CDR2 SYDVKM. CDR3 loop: CASSINSLSSYEQYF. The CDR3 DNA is TGTGCCAGCAGCATTAACAGCTTGAGCTCCTACGAGCAGTACTTC.

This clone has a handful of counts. The CDR3 loop reads CASSGQEELNTEAFF. CDR3 bases: TGTGCCAGCAGTGGGCAGGAGGAATTGAACACTGAAGCTTTCTTT. This chain joins TRBV28 and TRBJ1-1; D is uncertain. With 5 bases removed from V and 0 bases from J, the gap between germline ends came to 13 bases. The V gene's germline CDR1 is MDHEN and CDR2 SYDVKM. The CDR3 loop spans 15 amino acids.

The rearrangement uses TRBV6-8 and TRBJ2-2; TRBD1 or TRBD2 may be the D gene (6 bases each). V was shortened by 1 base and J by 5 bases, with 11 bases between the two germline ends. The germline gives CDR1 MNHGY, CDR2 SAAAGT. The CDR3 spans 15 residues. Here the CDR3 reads CASSYYGGGTGELFF. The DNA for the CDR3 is TGTGCCAGCAGTTACTACGGGGGCGGGACCGGGGAGCTGTTTTTT.

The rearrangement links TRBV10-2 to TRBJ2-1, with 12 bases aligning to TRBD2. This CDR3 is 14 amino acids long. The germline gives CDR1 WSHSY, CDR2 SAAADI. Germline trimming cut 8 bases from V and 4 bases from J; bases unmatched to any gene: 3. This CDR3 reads CASASGGVYNEQFF. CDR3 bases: TGCGCCAGCGCTAGCGGGGGGGTTTACAATGAGCAGTTCTTC.

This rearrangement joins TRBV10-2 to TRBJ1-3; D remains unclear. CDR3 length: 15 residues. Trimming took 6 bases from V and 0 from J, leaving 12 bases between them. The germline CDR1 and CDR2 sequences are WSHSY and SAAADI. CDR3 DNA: TGCGCCAGCAGAGACGGGGAGCCCTCTGGAAACACCATATATTTT. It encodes CASRDGEPSGNTIYF.

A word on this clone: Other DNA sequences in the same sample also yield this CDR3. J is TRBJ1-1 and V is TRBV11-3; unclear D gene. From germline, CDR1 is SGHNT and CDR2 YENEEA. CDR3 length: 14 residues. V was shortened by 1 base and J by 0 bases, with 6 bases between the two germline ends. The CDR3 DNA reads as TGTGCCAGCAGCTTAGGAGGAATGAACACTGAAGCTTTCTTT. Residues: CASSLGGMNTEAFF.

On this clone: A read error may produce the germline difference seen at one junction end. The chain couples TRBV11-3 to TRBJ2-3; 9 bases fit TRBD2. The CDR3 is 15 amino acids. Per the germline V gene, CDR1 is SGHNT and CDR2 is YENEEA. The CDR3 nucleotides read TGTGCCAGCAGCTTTCGGGCGGGGGGGACAGATACGCAATATTTT. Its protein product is CASSFRAGGTDTQYF.

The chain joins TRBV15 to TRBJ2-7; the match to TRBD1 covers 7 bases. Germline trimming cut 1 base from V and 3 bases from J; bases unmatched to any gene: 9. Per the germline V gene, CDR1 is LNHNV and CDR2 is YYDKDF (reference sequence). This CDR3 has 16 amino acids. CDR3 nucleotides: TGTGCCACCAGCAGAGGACGACAGGGAAGTAACTACGAGCAGTACTTC. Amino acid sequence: CATSRGRQGSNYEQYF. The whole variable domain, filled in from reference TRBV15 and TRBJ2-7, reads DAMVIQNPRYQVTQFGKPVTLSCSQTLNHNVMYWYQQKSSQAPKLLFHYYDKDFNNEADTPDNFQSRRPNTSFCFLDIRSPGLGDTAMYLCATSRGRQGSNYEQYFGPGTRLTVT.

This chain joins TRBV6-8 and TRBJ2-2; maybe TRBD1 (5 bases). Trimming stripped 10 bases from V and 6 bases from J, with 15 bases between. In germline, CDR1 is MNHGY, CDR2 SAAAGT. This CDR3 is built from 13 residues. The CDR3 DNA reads TGTGCCATCAGAAGGACAACCGCCGGGGAGCTGTTTTTT. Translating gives CAIRRTTAGELFF.

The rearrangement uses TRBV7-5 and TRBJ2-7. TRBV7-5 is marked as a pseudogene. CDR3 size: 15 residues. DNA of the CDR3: TGTGCCAGCATGAATCCATACAGAGGACGTAGCGAGCAGTACTTC. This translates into CASMNPYRGRSEQYF.

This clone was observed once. The CDR3 sequence is CASIFREGYEQYF. The CDR3 DNA reads TGTGCCAGCATATTCAGGGAGGGCTACGAGCAGTACTTC. The chain has TRBV6-8 and TRBJ2-7; 7 nucleotides agree with TRBD2. Trimming removed 7 bases from V and 3 bases from J; junction bases left unmatched: 6. Per the germline V gene, CDR1 is MNHGY and CDR2 is SAAAGT. There are 13 residues in the CDR3.

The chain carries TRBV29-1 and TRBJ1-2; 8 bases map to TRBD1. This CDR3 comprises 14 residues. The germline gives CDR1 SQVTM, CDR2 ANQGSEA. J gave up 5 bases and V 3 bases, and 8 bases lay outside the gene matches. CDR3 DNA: TGCAGCGTTGAGAGCCCCGGGACAGGATATGGCTACACCTTC. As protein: CSVESPGTGYGYTF.

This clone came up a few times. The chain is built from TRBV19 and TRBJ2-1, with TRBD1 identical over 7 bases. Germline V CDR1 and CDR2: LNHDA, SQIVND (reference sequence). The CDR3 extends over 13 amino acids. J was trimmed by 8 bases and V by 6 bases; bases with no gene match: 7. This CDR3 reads CASSRDRSDEQFF. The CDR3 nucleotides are TGTGCCAGTAGCAGGGACAGATCAGATGAGCAGTTCTTC.

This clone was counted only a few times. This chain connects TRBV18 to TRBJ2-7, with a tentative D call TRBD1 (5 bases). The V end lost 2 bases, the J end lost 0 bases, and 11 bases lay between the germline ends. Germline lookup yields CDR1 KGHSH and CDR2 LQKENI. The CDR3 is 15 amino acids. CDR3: CASSPGQGISYEQYF. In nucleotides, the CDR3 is TGTGCCAGCTCACCAGGGCAGGGAATCTCCTACGAGCAGTACTTC.

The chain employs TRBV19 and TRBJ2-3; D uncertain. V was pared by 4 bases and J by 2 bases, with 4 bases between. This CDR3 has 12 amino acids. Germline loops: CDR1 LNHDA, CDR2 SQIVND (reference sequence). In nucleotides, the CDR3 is TGTGCCAGTAGTACAGTCACAGATACGCAGTATTTT. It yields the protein CASSTVTDTQYF. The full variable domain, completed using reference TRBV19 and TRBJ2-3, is DGGITQSPKYLFRKEGQNVTLSCEQNLNHDAMYWYRQDPGQGLRLIYYSQIVNDFQKGDIAEGYSVSREKKESFPLTVTSAQKNPTAFYLCASSTVTDTQYFGPGTRLTVL.

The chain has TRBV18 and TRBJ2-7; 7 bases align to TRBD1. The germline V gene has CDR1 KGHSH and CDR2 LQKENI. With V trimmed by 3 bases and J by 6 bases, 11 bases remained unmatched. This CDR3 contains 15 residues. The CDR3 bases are TGTGCCAGCTCACCCGGACAGGACAATCTCGGCGAGCAGTACTTC. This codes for CASSPGQDNLGEQYF.

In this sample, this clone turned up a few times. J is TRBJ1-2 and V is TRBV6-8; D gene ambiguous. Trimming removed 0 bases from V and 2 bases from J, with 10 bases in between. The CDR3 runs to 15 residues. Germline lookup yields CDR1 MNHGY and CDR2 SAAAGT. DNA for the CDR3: TGTGCCAGCAGTTACTCCCACGGGTTAAACTATGGCTACACCTTC. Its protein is CASSYSHGLNYGYTF.

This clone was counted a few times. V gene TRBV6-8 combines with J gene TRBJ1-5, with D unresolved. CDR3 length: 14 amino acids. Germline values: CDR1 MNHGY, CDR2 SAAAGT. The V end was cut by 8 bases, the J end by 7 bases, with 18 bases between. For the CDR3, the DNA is TGTGCCAGCGTCCTGGGCGGGAAGGAACAGCCCCAGCATTTT. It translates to CASVLGGKEQPQHF.

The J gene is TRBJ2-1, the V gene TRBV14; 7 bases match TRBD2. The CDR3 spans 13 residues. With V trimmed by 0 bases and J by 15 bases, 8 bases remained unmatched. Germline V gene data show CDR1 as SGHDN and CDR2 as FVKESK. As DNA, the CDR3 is TGTGCCAGCAGCCAAGATCTTGGGAGGGCCCGGTTCTTC. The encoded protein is CASSQDLGRARFF. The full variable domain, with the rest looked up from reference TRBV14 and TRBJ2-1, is EAGVTQFPSHSVIEKGQTVTLRCDPISGHDNLYWYRRVMGKEIKFLLHFVKESKQDESGMPNNRFLAERTGGTYSTLKVQPAELEDSGVYFCASSQDLGRARFFGPGTRLTVL.

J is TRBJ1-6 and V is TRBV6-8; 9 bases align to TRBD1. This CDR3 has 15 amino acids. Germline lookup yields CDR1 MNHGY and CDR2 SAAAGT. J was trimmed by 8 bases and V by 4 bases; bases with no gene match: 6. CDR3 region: CASSFGQGFDSPLHF. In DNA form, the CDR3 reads TGTGCCAGCAGTTTCGGACAGGGGTTCGATTCACCCCTCCACTTT.

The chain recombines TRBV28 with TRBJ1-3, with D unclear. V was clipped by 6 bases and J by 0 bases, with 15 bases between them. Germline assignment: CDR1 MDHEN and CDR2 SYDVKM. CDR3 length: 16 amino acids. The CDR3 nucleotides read TGTGCCAGCAGCACCATGTCAGCTCCCTCTGGAAACACCATATATTTT. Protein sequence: CASSTMSAPSGNTIYF.